The table lists the clone carrying this TCR beta chain with a few counts. These data come from a study of patients and donors after allogeneic stem cell transplantation. Each CDR3 protein gets one entry after TCRdb re-called the RT-PCR reads with MiXCR. Of roughly 230,000 distinct CDR3 sequences listed, roughly an eighth were seen once; the top ten hold roughly 12%. V lost 1 base, J lost 1 base, and 7 bases lay in between. CDR3 length: 13 amino acids. CDR1 and CDR2 from the germline V gene are GTSNPN and SVGIG (reference sequence). The J gene is TRBJ1-2, the V gene TRBV30; the D gene is possibly TRBD1 (5 bases). The source of this sequence is a human donor who was either an allogeneic HSCT recipient or a stem cell or donor lymphocyte infusion donor (not recorded which). It is not recorded whose cells these are; they may come from a transplant donor. Sample: blood, either unsorted or a sorted T cell fraction (not recorded which). The CDR3 coding sequence is TGTGCCTGGAGTGGCGACAGTAACTATGGCTACACCTTC. Encoded protein: CAWSGDSNYGYTF.